This T cell receptor (beta chain) was profiled in a study of regulatory T cells in long-lasting Graves disease. Study information: Patients met the persistent Graves' disease definition after over 5 years of antithyroid drugs with positive TSH receptor antibodies.

Study findings and constraints: Peripheral blood alone, not thyroid tissue, underwent study.

Ten or more counts support this clonotype. Its antigen is unknown. Described time point: persistent/refractory GD, antithyroid drugs over 5 years with positive TRAb. The TCR library used RNA extracted from PBMCs. EDTA tubes were used for drawing nine milliliters of peripheral blood. Arm-PCR of CDR3 regions and iRepertoire HTBI primers were the basis on which TCR beta libraries were built. Original methodology: Throughout the samples, researchers identified roughly 59 TRBV and roughly 14 TRBJ segments. A single record per CDR3 protein comes from TCRdb applying MiXCR to the multiplex PCR reads. These V and J calls originate from TCRdb's pipeline instead of the authors' own analysis. The sample carries around 500,000 distinct CDR3 sequences, roughly 20% recorded once. This specimen consisted of peripheral blood mononuclear cells (PBMCs), obtained when the disease was refractory, from a patient treated with antithyroid drugs. The TCR was taken from a female donor with Graves disease.

The CDR3 spells CSANKGRWGGYTF. As DNA, the CDR3 is TGCAGTGCTAATAAGGGGCGATGGGGTGGCTACACCTTC. The chain links TRBV20-1 to TRBJ1-2; D is perhaps TRBD1 (5 bases). This CDR3 contains 13 residues. V was clipped by 4 bases and J by 7 bases, with 16 bases between them. Germline-derived CDR1 and CDR2 are DFQATT and SNEGSKA (reference sequence).